This TCR beta chain emerged from a study of cytomegalovirus exposure and HLA in healthy donors. Overall study results and limits: For most TCR beta V segments, an earlier analysis put the productive rate at about 87% or about 30% of the time. Serostatus for CMV was the only available immune exposure information.

Note on this clone: Its target is unknown.

Trimming removed 6 bases from V and 1 base from J, with 9 bases in between. The CDR3 has 14 residues. CDR1 is MNHEY, CDR2 SVGAGI, per germline. PCR amplification relied on 60 Vbeta primers (plus 13 Jbeta primers). TCRdb's copy holds only in-frame clones and misses some; the assay was immunoSEQ multiplex PCR. Of approximately 90,000 clones listed, about four fifths are singletons. Sequencing was carried out using PBMCs. The clonotype comes from a woman in her thirties or forties in good health and CMV-seronegative. This chain connects TRBV6-5 to TRBJ2-2; no clear D gene. For the CDR3, the DNA is TGTGCCAGCAGGCCAACAGTGAACACCGGGGAGCTGTTTTTT. Residues: CASRPTVNTGELFF.